Given below is one T cell receptor beta chain in context. The ends lost 3 bases at V and 1 base at J; junction bases unmatched: 4. The CDR3 extends over 14 amino acids. Germline loops: CDR1 DFQATT, CDR2 SNEGSKA (reference sequence). As handled by the study authors: It was from reference gene primer amplification that nucleated cell counts were estimated. Repertoires were generated with immunoSEQ multiplex PCR, while TCRdb's copy carries only in-frame clones and drops some. Clonal size and the V and J genes are those of that table, whereas D and trimming came from the DNA. The sample shows about 200,000 clones, less than 80% of them seen only once. This sample stems from a study of blood T cell repertoires in COVID-19.

Sequencing was performed on peripheral blood. The TCR was taken from a man in his fifties or sixties who had recovered from COVID-19. The chain links TRBV20-1 to TRBJ2-7; 9 nucleotides line up with TRBD2. The CDR3 here is CSASTAGGSYEQYF. CDR3 in DNA: TGCAGTGCTAGTACAGCGGGAGGATCCTACGAGCAGTACTTC.